These T cell receptor beta chains were read from a single sample in a study of T cell responses to AZD1222 COVID-19 vaccine. The protocol was immunoSEQ multiplex PCR, while the TCRdb copy is restricted to in-frame clones and leaves out a portion. The profile shows some 150,000 clones, over 80% of them singletons. Here the sequenced sample was peripheral blood, taken 28 days after the second AZD1222 dose. The receptors shown here come from an adult who received the AZD1222 COVID-19 vaccine. CDR3s include the opening cysteine and the closing phenylalanine or tryptophan. Fields, in order: CDR3 protein, CDR3 DNA, clone size, V gene, D gene, J gene. D genes are given only for firm matches. A clone size is listed for some rows: how often the clone was seen (once, few, many), or a class if it is expanded.

CDR3 protein: CASSLTLSGANVLTF
CDR3 DNA: TGTGCCAGCTCGCTGACCCTATCTGGGGCCAACGTCCTGACTTTC
clone size: .
V gene: TRBV18
D gene: .
J gene: TRBJ2-6

CDR3 protein: CASRSTGSYGYEQYF
CDR3 DNA: TGTGCCAGCAGAAGTACAGGTAGCTACGGCTACGAGCAGTACTTC
clone size: .
V gene: TRBV28
D gene: .
J gene: TRBJ2-7

CDR3 protein: CSVAPAGPYEQYF
CDR3 DNA: TGCAGCGTTGCGCCGGCAGGGCCCTACGAGCAGTACTTC
clone size: .
V gene: TRBV29-1
D gene: .
J gene: TRBJ2-7

CDR3 protein: CASSLGRGLEEKLFF
CDR3 DNA: TGTGCCAGCAGTTTAGGGCGCGGGCTGGAGGAAAAACTGTTTTTT
clone size: .
V gene: TRBV28
D gene: .
J gene: TRBJ1-4

CDR3 protein: CASSLRGADSPLHF
CDR3 DNA: TGCGCCAGCAGCTTGCGGGGGGCAGATTCACCCCTCCACTTT
clone size: .
V gene: TRBV5-1
D gene: .
J gene: TRBJ1-6

CDR3 protein: CASSYRDRVGGQPQHF
CDR3 DNA: TGTGCCAGCAGTTACCGGGACAGGGTAGGAGGACAGCCCCAGCATTTT
clone size: .
V gene: TRBV6-2/TRBV6-3
D gene: TRBD1
J gene: TRBJ1-5

CDR3 protein: CASSLGTANTEAFF
CDR3 DNA: TGTGCCAGCAGCTTAGGGACAGCCAACACTGAAGCTTTCTTT
clone size: .
V gene: TRBV7-2
D gene: .
J gene: TRBJ1-1

CDR3 protein: CASSLGDRGLGYTF
CDR3 DNA: TGTGCCAGCAGCTTGGGGGACAGGGGGCTAGGCTACACCTTC
clone size: .
V gene: TRBV5-4
D gene: TRBD1
J gene: TRBJ1-2

CDR3 protein: CASSDYRGSNYGYTF
CDR3 DNA: TGTGCCAGCAGCGACTACAGGGGGTCTAACTATGGCTACACCTTC
clone size: few
V gene: TRBV11-2
D gene: TRBD1
J gene: TRBJ1-2

CDR3 protein: CASSLGGTDTQYF
CDR3 DNA: TGTGCCAGCAGCTTAGGGGGCACAGATACGCAGTATTTT
clone size: .
V gene: TRBV11-3
D gene: .
J gene: TRBJ2-3